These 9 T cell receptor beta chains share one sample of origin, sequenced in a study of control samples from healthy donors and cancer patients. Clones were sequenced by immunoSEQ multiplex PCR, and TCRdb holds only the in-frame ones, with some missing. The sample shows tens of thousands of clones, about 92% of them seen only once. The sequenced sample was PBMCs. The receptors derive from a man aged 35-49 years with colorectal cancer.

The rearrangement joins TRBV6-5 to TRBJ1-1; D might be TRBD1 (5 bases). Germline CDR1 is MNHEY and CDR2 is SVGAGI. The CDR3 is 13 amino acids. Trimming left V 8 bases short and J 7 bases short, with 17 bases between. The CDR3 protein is CASGASRAHEAFF. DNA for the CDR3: TGTGCCAGCGGCGCCTCCAGGGCGCATGAAGCTTTCTTT.

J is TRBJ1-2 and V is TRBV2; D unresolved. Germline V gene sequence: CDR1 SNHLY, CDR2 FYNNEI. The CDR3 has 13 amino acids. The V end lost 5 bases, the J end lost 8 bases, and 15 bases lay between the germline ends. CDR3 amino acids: CASSFGVNAGYTF. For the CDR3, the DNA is TGTGCCAGCAGTTTTGGGGTTAATGCCGGCTACACCTTC.

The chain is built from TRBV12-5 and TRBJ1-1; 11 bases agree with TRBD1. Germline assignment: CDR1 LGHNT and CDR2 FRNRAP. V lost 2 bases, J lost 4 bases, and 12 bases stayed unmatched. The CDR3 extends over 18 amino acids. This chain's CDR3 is CASGLPADRGLKSTEAFF. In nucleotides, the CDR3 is TGTGCTAGTGGTTTGCCCGCGGACAGGGGGCTAAAAAGCACTGAAGCTTTCTTT.

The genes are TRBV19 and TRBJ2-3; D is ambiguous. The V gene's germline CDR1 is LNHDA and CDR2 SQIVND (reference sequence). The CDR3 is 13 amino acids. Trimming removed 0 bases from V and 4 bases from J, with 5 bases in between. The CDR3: CASSIDLPDTQYF. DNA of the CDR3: TGTGCCAGTAGTATAGATCTACCAGATACGCAGTATTTT.

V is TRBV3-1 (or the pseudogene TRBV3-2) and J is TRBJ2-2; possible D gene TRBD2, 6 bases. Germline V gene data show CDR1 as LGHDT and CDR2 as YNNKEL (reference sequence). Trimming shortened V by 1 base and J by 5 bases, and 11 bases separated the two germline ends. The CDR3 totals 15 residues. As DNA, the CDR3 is TGTGCCAGCAGCCAAGGGGCTCGGGGGACCGGGGAGCTGTTTTTT. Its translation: CASSQGARGTGELFF.

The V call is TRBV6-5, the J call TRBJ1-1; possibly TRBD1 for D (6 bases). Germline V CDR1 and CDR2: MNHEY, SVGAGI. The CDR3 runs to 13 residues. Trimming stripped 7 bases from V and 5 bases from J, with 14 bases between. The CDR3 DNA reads TGTGCCAGCAATAACAGGGCTACAACTGAAGCTTTCTTT. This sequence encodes CASNNRATTEAFF.

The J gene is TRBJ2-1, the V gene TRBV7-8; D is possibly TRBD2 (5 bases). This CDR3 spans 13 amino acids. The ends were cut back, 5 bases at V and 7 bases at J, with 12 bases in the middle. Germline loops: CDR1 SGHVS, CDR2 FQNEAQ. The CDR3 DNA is TGTGCCAGCAGCCTTGGACTCCGAAATGAGCAGTTCTTC. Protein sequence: CASSLGLRNEQFF.

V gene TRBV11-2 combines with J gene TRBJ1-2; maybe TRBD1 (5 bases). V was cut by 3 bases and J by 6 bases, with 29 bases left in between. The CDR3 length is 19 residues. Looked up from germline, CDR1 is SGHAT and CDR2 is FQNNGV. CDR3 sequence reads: CASSLGDPFKQVDRHGYTF. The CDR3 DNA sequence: TGTGCCAGCAGCTTGGGGGACCCTTTCAAACAGGTCGATCGTCATGGCTACACCTTC.

This CDR3 is CASSYPTYTKDSSGNTIYF. CDR3 coding DNA: TGTGCCAGCAGTTATCCCACCTACACCAAGGACAGCTCTGGAAACACCATATATTTT. The J gene is TRBJ1-3, the V gene TRBV6-2 or TRBV6-3, with D possibly being TRBD1 (6 bases). The CDR3 is 19 amino acids. Trimming shortened V by 3 bases and J by 0 bases, and 21 bases separated the two germline ends. CDR1 and CDR2 from the germline V gene are MNHEY and SVGEGT.